The T cell receptor (beta chain) described here comes from a study of human T cells and chemical hapten exposure. As for the study in general: The patch tests put 0.01% DPC on the skin of the upper back and were read 6 days later. Variation in per-sample TCR yields came mainly from small pooled library volume differences.

Findings of the study overall: DPC sensitization left the count of TCRs above 1 in 1000 unchanged.

Time point indicated: pre-sensitization, week 0. The treatment: therapeutic diphenylcyclopropenone sensitization with weekly scalp DPC. What the library attached to individual cDNA molecules were unique molecular identifiers. Using its own MiXCR run on the RACE reads, TCRdb lists one record per CDR3 protein. The sample lists roughly 80,000 distinct CDR3 sequences; around 15% were seen once. In regard to this clonotype: Its matching antigen is unknown.

This clonotype was sampled from a woman aged 50 to 65 with alopecia areata. Some clones in this sample may be carry-over from other donors' samples. This specimen consisted of whole blood, obtained in connection with sensitization to the hapten diphenylcyclopropenone (DPC).

The CDR3 DNA sequence: TGCAGTGCTAGAAGACAGGGTTCTAGCACAGATACGCAGTATTTT. Translating gives CSARRQGSSTDTQYF. J is TRBJ2-3 and V is TRBV20-1, with 7 bases matching TRBD1. The CDR3 has 15 residues. CDR1 and CDR2 (germline): DFQATT, SNEGSKA (reference sequence). Trimming at V came to 2 bases and at J to 0 bases, leaving 5 bases not matched to a gene.